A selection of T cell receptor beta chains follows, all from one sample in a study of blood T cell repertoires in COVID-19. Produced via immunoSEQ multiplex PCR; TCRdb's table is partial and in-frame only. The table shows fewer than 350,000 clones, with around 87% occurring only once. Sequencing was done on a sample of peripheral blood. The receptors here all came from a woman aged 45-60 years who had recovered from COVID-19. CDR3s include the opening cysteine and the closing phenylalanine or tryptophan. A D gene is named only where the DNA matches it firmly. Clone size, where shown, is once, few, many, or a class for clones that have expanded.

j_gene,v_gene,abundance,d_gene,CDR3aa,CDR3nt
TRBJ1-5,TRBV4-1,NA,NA,CASSQTLKGRGWGNQPQHF,TGCGCCAGCAGCCAGACCCTAAAGGGCAGGGGATGGGGCAATCAGCCCCAGCATTTT
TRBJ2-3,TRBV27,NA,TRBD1,CASSTRTGSLADTQYF,TGTGCCAGCAGTACCCGGACAGGGAGCTTGGCAGATACGCAGTATTTT
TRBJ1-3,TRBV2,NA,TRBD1,CASKQGRSGNTIYF,TGTGCCAGCAAACAGGGGCGCTCTGGAAACACCATATATTTT
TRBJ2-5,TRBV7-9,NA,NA,CASSLSDSQETQYF,TGTGCCAGCAGCTTATCGGACAGTCAAGAGACCCAGTACTTC
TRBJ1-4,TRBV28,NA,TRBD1,CASIGRGRVNEKLFF,TGTGCCAGCATTGGCAGGGGGCGGGTTAATGAAAAACTGTTTTTT
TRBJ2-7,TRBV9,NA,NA,CASSVDEGAGQYF,TGTGCCAGCAGCGTAGATGAAGGGGCAGGGCAGTACTTC
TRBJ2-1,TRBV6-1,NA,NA,CASSENSGSSYNEQFF,TGTGCCAGCAGTGAAAACTCAGGTAGCTCCTACAATGAGCAGTTCTTC
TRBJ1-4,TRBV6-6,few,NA,CASSYFQGKLFF,TGTGCCAGCAGTTATTTTCAGGGAAAACTGTTTTTT
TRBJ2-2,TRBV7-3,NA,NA,CASSLKRAGTGELFF,TGTGCCAGCAGCTTAAAACGGGCGGGAACCGGGGAGCTGTTTTTT
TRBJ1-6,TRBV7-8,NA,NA,CASSPAWGGETSPLHF,TGTGCCAGCAGCCCCGCCTGGGGAGGGGAAACTTCACCCCTCCACTTT
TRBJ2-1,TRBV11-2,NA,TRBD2,CASTVPAGENEQFF,TGTGCCAGCACCGTCCCAGCGGGAGAAAATGAGCAGTTCTTC
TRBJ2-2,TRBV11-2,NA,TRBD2,CASSLMGLVAGELFF,TGTGCCAGCAGCTTAATGGGACTAGTCGCCGGGGAGCTGTTTTTT
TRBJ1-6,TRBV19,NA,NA,CASSPGNSPLHF,TGTGCCAGTAGTCCAGGGAATTCACCCCTCCACTTT
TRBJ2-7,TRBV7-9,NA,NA,CASTAEGREQYF,TGTGCCAGCACCGCGGAGGGCCGCGAGCAGTACTTC
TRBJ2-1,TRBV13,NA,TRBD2,CASSLGLALGEQFF,TGTGCCAGCAGCTTAGGACTAGCGTTGGGTGAGCAGTTCTTC
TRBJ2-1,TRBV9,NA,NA,CASSPQGLPNEQFF,TGTGCCAGCAGCCCCCAGGGACTTCCCAATGAGCAGTTCTTC
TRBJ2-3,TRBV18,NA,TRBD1,CASSRQGAADTQYF,TGTGCCAGCTCCCGACAGGGGGCAGCCGATACGCAGTATTTT
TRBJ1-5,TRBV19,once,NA,CASSSSTGNQPQHF,TGTGCCAGTAGTTCCTCCACAGGGAATCAGCCCCAGCATTTT
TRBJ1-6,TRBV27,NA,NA,CASKDSNSPLHF,TGTGCCAGCAAAGACAGTAATTCACCCCTCCACTTT
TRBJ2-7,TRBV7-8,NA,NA,CASSDRRRGSYEQYF,TGTGCCAGCAGCGATCGACGCAGGGGTTCCTACGAGCAGTACTTC
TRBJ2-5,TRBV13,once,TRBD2,CASSPTSGGETQYF,TGTGCCAGCAGCCCGACTAGCGGGGGAGAGACCCAGTACTTC
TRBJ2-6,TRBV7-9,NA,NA,CASSDRLRQGLFGANVLTF,TGTGCCAGCAGCGATCGACTCCGACAGGGACTTTTTGGGGCCAACGTCCTGACTTTC
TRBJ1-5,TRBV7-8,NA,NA,CASTETGPNQPQHF,TGTGCCAGCACCGAAACAGGTCCCAATCAGCCCCAGCATTTT
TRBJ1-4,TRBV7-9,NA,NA,CASSFGRGAGGEKLFF,TGTGCCAGCAGCTTCGGACGGGGGGCTGGGGGTGAAAAACTGTTTTTT
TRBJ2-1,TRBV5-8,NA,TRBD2,CASSRRDYHYNEQFF,TGTGCCAGCAGCCGCCGGGACTACCACTACAATGAGCAGTTCTTC
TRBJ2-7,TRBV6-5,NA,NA,CASRLIGGEQYF,TGTGCCAGCAGGCTAATCGGAGGTGAGCAGTACTTC
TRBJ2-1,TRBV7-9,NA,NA,CASSLDSNNEQFF,TGTGCCAGCAGCTTAGACTCGAACAATGAGCAGTTCTTC
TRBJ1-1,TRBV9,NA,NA,CASSVGNGLNTEAFF,TGTGCCAGCAGCGTAGGTAACGGTTTGAACACTGAAGCTTTCTTT
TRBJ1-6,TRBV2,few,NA,CASRWEGSRNSPLHF,TGTGCCAGCCGTTGGGAGGGCAGCCGGAATTCACCCCTCCACTTT
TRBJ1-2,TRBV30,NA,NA,CAWSDRDYGYTF,TGTGCCTGGAGTGACAGGGACTATGGCTACACCTTC
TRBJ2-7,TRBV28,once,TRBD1,CASSLLPRGRNEQYF,TGTGCCAGCAGTTTACTCCCCAGGGGGCGTAACGAGCAGTACTTC
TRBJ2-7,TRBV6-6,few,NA,CASRSDRSYPYEQYF,TGTGCCAGCAGATCCGACAGGTCCTACCCCTACGAGCAGTACTTC
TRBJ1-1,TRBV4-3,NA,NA,CASSQDPRNTEAFF,TGCGCCAGCAGCCAAGACCCGCGAAACACTGAAGCTTTCTTT
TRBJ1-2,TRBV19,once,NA,CASSIGGGEAGYTF,TGTGCCAGTAGTATCGGTGGCGGCGAGGCTGGCTACACCTTC
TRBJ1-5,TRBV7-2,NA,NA,CASSLRVVQPQHF,TGTGCCAGCAGCCTCCGTGTAGTGCAGCCCCAGCATTTT
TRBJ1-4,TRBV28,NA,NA,CASRGGADNEKLFF,TGTGCCAGCAGGGGAGGGGCAGATAATGAAAAACTGTTTTTT
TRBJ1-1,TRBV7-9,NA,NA,CASSLMGLSTEAFF,TGTGCCAGCAGCTTAATGGGGCTGAGTACTGAAGCTTTCTTT
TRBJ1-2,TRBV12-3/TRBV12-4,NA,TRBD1,CASSLNRGAGYTF,TGTGCCAGCAGTTTAAACAGGGGCGCTGGCTACACCTTC
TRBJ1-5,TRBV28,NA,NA,CASTWGDGRTQPQHF,TGTGCCAGCACTTGGGGGGATGGCAGAACTCAGCCCCAGCATTTT
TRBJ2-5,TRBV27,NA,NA,CASSRGETQYF,TGTGCCAGCAGTAGGGGGGAGACCCAGTACTTC
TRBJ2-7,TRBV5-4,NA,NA,CASSLGQRSYEQYF,TGTGCCAGCAGCTTGGGACAGAGATCCTACGAGCAGTACTTC
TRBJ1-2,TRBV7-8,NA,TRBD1,CASSLAVTGGFSYTF,TGTGCCAGCAGCTTAGCGGTCACAGGGGGTTTCAGCTACACCTTC
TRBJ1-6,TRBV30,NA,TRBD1,CAWKRQGGSSPLHF,TGTGCCTGGAAACGACAGGGAGGAAGTTCACCCCTCCACTTT
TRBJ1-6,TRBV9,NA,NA,CASSVEGTPLHF,TGTGCCAGCAGCGTAGAGGGGACACCCCTCCACTTT
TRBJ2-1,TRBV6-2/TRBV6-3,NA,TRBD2,CASSYMASGRGLYNEQFF,TGTGCCAGCAGTTACATGGCTAGCGGGCGTGGTCTATACAATGAGCAGTTCTTC
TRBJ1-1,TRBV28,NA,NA,CASSKGLKAFF,TGTGCCAGCAGTAAGGGACTTAAAGCTTTCTTT
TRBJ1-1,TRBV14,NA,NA,CASRPVNTEAFF,TGTGCCAGCAGGCCAGTCAACACTGAAGCTTTCTTT
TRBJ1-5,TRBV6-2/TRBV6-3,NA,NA,CASSPTGPAAGGSQHF,TGTGCCAGCAGCCCTACAGGGCCCGCCGCGGGAGGGTCCCAGCATTTT
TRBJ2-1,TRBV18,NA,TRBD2,CASSPPGGGRAYNEQFF,TGTGCCAGCTCACCCCCCGGCGGGGGGCGCGCCTACAATGAGCAGTTCTTC
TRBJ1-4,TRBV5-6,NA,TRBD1,CASSWTGNYEKLFF,TGTGCCAGCAGCTGGACAGGGAACTATGAAAAACTGTTTTTT
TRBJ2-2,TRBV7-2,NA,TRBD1,CASSPGTANTGELFF,TGTGCCAGCAGCCCAGGGACAGCGAACACCGGGGAGCTGTTTTTT
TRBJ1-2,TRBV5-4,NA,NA,CASSGEWTRAENYGYTF,TGTGCCAGCAGCGGAGAATGGACAAGGGCCGAAAACTATGGCTACACCTTC
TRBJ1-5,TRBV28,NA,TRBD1,CASRRWGQAVQPQHF,TGTGCCAGCAGGAGGTGGGGACAGGCTGTTCAGCCCCAGCATTTT
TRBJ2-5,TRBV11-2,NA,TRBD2,CASSSVLAGQETQYF,TGTGCCAGCAGCTCTGTGTTAGCGGGCCAAGAGACCCAGTACTTC
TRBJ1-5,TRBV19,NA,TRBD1,CASSRDRVGGNQPQHF,TGTGCCAGTAGTAGAGACAGGGTCGGCGGCAATCAGCCCCAGCATTTT
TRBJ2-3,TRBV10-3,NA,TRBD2,CAISSGSSDTQYF,TGTGCCATCTCTAGCGGGAGTTCAGATACGCAGTATTTT